A selection of T cell receptor beta chains follows, all from one sample in a study of blood T cell repertoires in COVID-19. Measured with immunoSEQ multiplex PCR; TCRdb has only the in-frame clones, and not every one. Of over 60,000 clones in the sample, 70% to 90% were seen once. The sample consisted of peripheral blood. The receptors were sampled from a man between 65 and 85 years old with active or convalescent COVID-19. CDR3s include the opening cysteine and the closing phenylalanine or tryptophan. D genes are given only for firm matches. Only part of the rows carry a size: once, few, many, or a class if the clone is expanded.

D: TRBD2
size: NA
J: TRBJ2-7
V: TRBV5-1
DNA: TGCGCCAGCAGCCGTAGCGGGGACGCCTACGAGCAGTACTTC
CDR3: CASSRSGDAYEQYF

D: TRBD1
size: NA
J: TRBJ1-1
V: TRBV28
DNA: TGTGCCAGCAGGCCTATGGGGGACAGGGGCCTCGAAGCTTTCTTT
CDR3: CASRPMGDRGLEAFF

D: NA
size: NA
J: TRBJ2-1
V: TRBV5-6
DNA: TGTGCCAGCAGCTTGAGGGCTCACTCGGGATACAATGAGCAGTTCTTC
CDR3: CASSLRAHSGYNEQFF

D: TRBD1
size: NA
J: TRBJ1-2
V: TRBV6-5
DNA: TGTGCCAGCAGTTACTCCCGGGACAGTTCCTATGGCTACACCTTC
CDR3: CASSYSRDSSYGYTF

D: TRBD1
size: few
J: TRBJ1-2
V: TRBV9
DNA: TGTGCCAGCAGCGTAGGACAGGGACTCACCTTC
CDR3: CASSVGQGLTF

D: NA
size: NA
J: TRBJ1-2
V: TRBV15
DNA: TGTGCCACCAGCAGAGATTCAGGCAGGTTGGATGGCTACACCTTC
CDR3: CATSRDSGRLDGYTF

D: TRBD2
size: NA
J: TRBJ2-1
V: TRBV5-1
DNA: TGCGCCAGCAGCTTGAGCGGGAGGGTTAGCAATGAGCAGTTCTTC
CDR3: CASSLSGRVSNEQFF

D: NA
size: NA
J: TRBJ2-7
V: TRBV7-6
DNA: TGTGCCAGCAGCGAAGGAGGTCCAGGGGTATTGTACGAGCAGTACTTC
CDR3: CASSEGGPGVLYEQYF

D: TRBD1
size: once
J: TRBJ2-2
V: TRBV4-3
DNA: TGCGCCAGCAGCCAAGATCTTTGGGGACAGGCCATCACCGGGGAGCTGTTTTTT
CDR3: CASSQDLWGQAITGELFF

D: NA
size: NA
J: TRBJ1-3
V: TRBV6-5
DNA: TGTGCCAGCAGCCCCCTCTTTGACAGCAACACCATATATTTT
CDR3: CASSPLFDSNTIYF

D: NA
size: NA
J: TRBJ1-3
V: TRBV6-2/TRBV6-3
DNA: TGTGCCAGCAGTCCAACAGGTCTCTCTGGAAACACCATATATTTT
CDR3: CASSPTGLSGNTIYF

D: TRBD2
size: NA
J: TRBJ2-2
V: TRBV5-6
DNA: TGTGCCAGCACCTTCAGCGGGAGGAGGTCGACCGGGGAGCTGTTTTTT
CDR3: CASTFSGRRSTGELFF

D: TRBD2
size: NA
J: TRBJ2-5
V: TRBV6-1
DNA: TGTGCCAGCAGTGAAGGAGCAATAGCGGGACAAGAGACCCAGTACTTC
CDR3: CASSEGAIAGQETQYF

D: TRBD1
size: NA
J: TRBJ1-4
V: TRBV28
DNA: TGTGCCAGCAGCTCGGGACAGGGTCGAGAAAAACTGTTTTTT
CDR3: CASSSGQGREKLFF

D: TRBD1
size: NA
J: TRBJ1-2
V: TRBV5-4
DNA: TGTGCCAGCAGCTTGGCCCTGACAGGGGATTATGGCTACACCTTC
CDR3: CASSLALTGDYGYTF

D: TRBD1
size: NA
J: TRBJ2-7
V: TRBV2
DNA: TGTGCCAGCAGAGCCGGGACAGGGGGCGAGCAGTACTTC
CDR3: CASRAGTGGEQYF

D: TRBD1
size: NA
J: TRBJ1-4
V: TRBV5-4
DNA: TGTGCCAGCAGCTTTGCAGGGGGCGGCCCTAATGAAAAACTGTTTTTT
CDR3: CASSFAGGGPNEKLFF

D: NA
size: NA
J: TRBJ2-5
V: TRBV29-1
DNA: TGCAGCGTTGATGGGCAGGGAGGTGAGACCCAGTACTTC
CDR3: CSVDGQGGETQYF

D: NA
size: NA
J: TRBJ2-7
V: TRBV13
DNA: TGTGCCAGCAGCTCGGGTTCCTACGAGCAGTACTTC
CDR3: CASSSGSYEQYF

D: TRBD1
size: NA
J: TRBJ1-4
V: TRBV2
DNA: TGTGCCAACTGGGACAGATCAAATGAAAAACTGTTTTTT
CDR3: CANWDRSNEKLFF

D: TRBD2
size: NA
J: TRBJ2-7
V: TRBV7-2
DNA: TGTGCCAGCACCGAAGCGGGGAGCTACGGTCAGTACTTC
CDR3: CASTEAGSYGQYF

D: NA
size: NA
J: TRBJ2-7
V: TRBV6-6
DNA: TGTGCCAGCAGCCAAACCGGGGGAAGCTTGGCCTACGAGCAGTACTTC
CDR3: CASSQTGGSLAYEQYF

D: NA
size: NA
J: TRBJ2-7
V: TRBV5-4
DNA: TGTGCCAGCAGCTCCTCGGGGGTCCACGAGCAGTACTTC
CDR3: CASSSSGVHEQYF

D: NA
size: once
J: TRBJ2-3
V: TRBV3-1/TRBV3-2
DNA: TGTGCCAGCAGCCTCTGGACAAGCCTCTCCACAGATACGCAGTATTTT
CDR3: CASSLWTSLSTDTQYF

D: NA
size: few
J: TRBJ1-3
V: TRBV28
DNA: TGTGCCAGCAGTTTTGAGACGGGGACTGGAAACACCATATATTTT
CDR3: CASSFETGTGNTIYF

D: TRBD2
size: NA
J: TRBJ2-1
V: TRBV7-7
DNA: TGTGCTAGCATGAGCGGGGAAACTGGGAATGAGCAGTTCTTC
CDR3: CASMSGETGNEQFF

D: NA
size: few
J: TRBJ1-5
V: TRBV28
DNA: TGTGCCAGCAGTTTAGAACTGTATAGCAATCAGCCCCAGCATTTT
CDR3: CASSLELYSNQPQHF

D: TRBD2
size: NA
J: TRBJ2-1
V: TRBV5-5
DNA: TGTGCCAGCAGCTTGAGGCACACTATCCAGACTAGCGGGAGCTACAATGAGCAGTTCTTC
CDR3: CASSLRHTIQTSGSYNEQFF

D: NA
size: few
J: TRBJ2-3
V: TRBV28
DNA: TGTGCCAGCGGGCACGGGGGAAGCACAGATACGCAGTATTTT
CDR3: CASGHGGSTDTQYF

D: TRBD1
size: NA
J: TRBJ1-5
V: TRBV6-5
DNA: TGTGCCAGTATCCGGGACAGGGGAACGTATCAGCCCCAGCATTTT
CDR3: CASIRDRGTYQPQHF

D: TRBD1
size: NA
J: TRBJ1-1
V: TRBV28
DNA: TGTGCCAGCAGGGGGACAGGGAACACTGAAGCTTTCTTT
CDR3: CASRGTGNTEAFF

D: TRBD2
size: NA
J: TRBJ2-1
V: TRBV7-3
DNA: TGTGCCAGCAGCTTATCGGGACTAGCTTCCGAGGAGCAGTTCTTC
CDR3: CASSLSGLASEEQFF

D: TRBD1
size: once
J: TRBJ2-4
V: TRBV7-2
DNA: TGTGCCAGCAGCGCTACAGGGGGCCTGTTGAACATTCAGTACTTC
CDR3: CASSATGGLLNIQYF